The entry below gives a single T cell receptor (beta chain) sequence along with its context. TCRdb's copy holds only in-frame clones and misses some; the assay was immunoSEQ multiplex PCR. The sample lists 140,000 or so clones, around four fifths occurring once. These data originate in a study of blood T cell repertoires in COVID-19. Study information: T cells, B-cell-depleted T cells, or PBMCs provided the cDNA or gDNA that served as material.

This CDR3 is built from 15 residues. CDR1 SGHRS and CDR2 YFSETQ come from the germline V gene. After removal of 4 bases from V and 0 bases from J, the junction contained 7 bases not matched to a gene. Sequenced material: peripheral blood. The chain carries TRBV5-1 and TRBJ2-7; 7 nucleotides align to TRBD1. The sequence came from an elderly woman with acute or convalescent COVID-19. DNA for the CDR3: TGCGCCAGCAGCCCGACCGGGACAGCCTCCTACGAGCAGTACTTC. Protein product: CASSPTGTASYEQYF.